The sequence of this T cell receptor beta chain was determined in a study of T cell clones after liver transplantation. Study conclusions and caveats: A larger donor-reactive than third-party decline suggested partial antigen-specific deletion.

CD3+CD4+ and CD3+CD8+ cells were FACS-sorted from thawed unstimulated PBMCs. Per the germline V gene, CDR1 is SGDLS and CDR2 is YYNGEE. Trimming took off 3 bases at V and 12 bases at J, with 13 bases between the two ends. The CDR3 length is 13 residues. By proportion, this clone is medium-sized (0.01 to 0.1%). The antigen remains unidentified. Repertoires were generated with immunoSEQ multiplex PCR, while TCRdb's copy carries only in-frame clones and drops some. The sample lists 20,000 to 25,000 clones; about four fifths were seen once. V usage is TRBV9 and J usage is TRBJ1-6; TRBD1 is a possible D gene (5 bases). This receptor was identified in a human patient who received a liver transplant. Some T cells may be supplied by the graft donor. Specimen: CD8+ T cells from blood, collected roughly 56 months after liver transplant. The CDR3 is CASSERQREPLHF. The CDR3 DNA follows: TGTGCCAGCAGCGAAAGACAGCGGGAACCCCTCCACTTT.